This passage covers 30 T cell receptor beta chains from one sample sequenced in a study of tumor-infiltrating lymphocytes in primary liver carcinoma. The source material, 20-30 mg of unsorted bulk tissue, was used to co-extract RNA and DNA. cDNA specific to TCR beta was made from around 450 ng of total RNA, with a constant-region primer employed for priming. Modified slightly, ARM-PCR produced TCR beta libraries over three nested multiplex PCR rounds. For around 9 cycles apiece, the opening two PCR rounds ran with TRBV1-TRBV30 forward primers and a C-beta reverse primer. TCRdb fed the multiplex PCR reads into MiXCR, producing one record per CDR3 protein. The sample lists about 130,000 distinct CDR3 sequences; 64% were seen once. The material sequenced was liver tumor tissue from sampling region 3. Subset described: tumor region T3, left-lateral pole. The receptors shown here come from a woman aged 55-69 years with primary liver carcinoma and hepatitis B virus infection.

This chain links TRBV6-4 with TRBJ2-5; 10 bases map to TRBD2. V shed 2 bases, J shed 3 bases, and the junction held 6 bases outside the gene matches. The CDR3 is 16 residues long. Germline CDR1 is MRHNA and CDR2 is SNTAGT. DNA for the CDR3: TGTGCCAGCAGTGACACCGGACTAGCGGAGAAAGAGACCCAGTACTTC. This sequence encodes CASSDTGLAEKETQYF.

Worth noting for this clonotype: A clone one base away is much larger, so this may be a read error. This chain uses TRBV6-6 with TRBJ1-1; the D is unclear. V was shortened by 5 bases and J by 2 bases, with 9 bases between the two germline ends. The germline V gene has CDR1 MNHNY and CDR2 SVGAGI (reference sequence). This CDR3 comprises 13 residues. CDR3: CASSPFPNTEAFF. CDR3 DNA sequence: TGTGCCAGCAGTCCTTTTCCTAACACTGAAGCTTTCTTT.

Details on this clonotype: A much larger clone differs from this one at a single base, so this may be a read error. The rearrangement joins TRBV6-6 to TRBJ2-2, with a possible D match to TRBD2 (6 bases). The CDR3 sequence is 19 residues long. CDR1 and CDR2 from the germline V gene are MNHNY and SVGAGI (reference sequence). In nucleotides, the CDR3 is TGTGCCCGCAGTTATATACAAAGATCGACTAGGTTGGACACCGGGGAGCTGTTTTTT. Amino acids: CARSYIQRSTRLDTGELFF.

This clonotype was detected only once. The V and J genes are TRBV7-3 and TRBJ1-5; D is unclear. The germline V gene encodes CDR1 SGHTA and CDR2 FQGTGA. V dropped 0 bases and J dropped 6 bases, with 12 bases sitting between them. This CDR3 spans 15 amino acids. In DNA, the CDR3 is TGTGCCAGCAGCTTAACGGGTCAGTCGTGTCAGCCCCAGCATTTT. Its protein product is CASSLTGQSCQPQHF.

Points on this clonotype: At one end, the junction sequence differs from germline, possibly due to a read error. V is TRBV11-2 and J is TRBJ1-6; 7 bases line up with TRBD1. CDR1 is SGHAT, CDR2 FQNNGV, per germline. The length of the CDR3 is 12 residues. CDR3 loop: CTSSPGTVELLF. The CDR3 nucleotides are TGTACCAGCAGCCCCGGGACAGTGGAGCTCCTCTTT. Filled out from reference TRBV11-2 and TRBJ1-6, the complete variable domain reads EAGVAQSPRYKIIEKRQSVAFWCNPISGHATLYWYQQILGQGPKLLIQFQNNGVVDDSQLPKDRFSAERLKGVDSTLKIQPAKLEDSAVYLCTSSPGTVELLFGNGTRLTVT.

Worth noting for this clonotype: The germline gene is not matched at one end of the junction; a read error may be the cause. The chain links TRBV29-1 to TRBJ2-1; 10 nucleotides agree with TRBD2. CDR1 is SQVTM, CDR2 ANQGSEA, per germline. This CDR3 is built from 14 residues. The DNA for the CDR3 is TGCAGCGCCCGCCAGCGGGAGGGCCAGGTTGAGCACTTCTTC. Amino acid sequence: CSARQREGQVEHFF.

Regarding this clonotype: Germline is not matched at one junction end, which may reflect a read error. This chain joins TRBV4-2 and TRBJ1-6; D unclear. Germline-derived CDR1 and CDR2 are LGHNA and YNFKEQ. The CDR3 has 15 amino acids. The CDR3 DNA sequence: TGTACCAGCAGCCAAACAGCGATTGGAAATTCACCCCTCCACTTT. It codes for CTSSQTAIGNSPLHF.

This clonotype is medium-sized in the sample. The V and J genes are TRBV11-3 and TRBJ2-1; the D gene is possibly TRBD2 (5 bases). Trimming took 5 bases from V and 10 from J, leaving 18 bases between them. Germline CDR1 SGHNT, CDR2 YENEEA. There are 14 residues in the CDR3. The CDR3 sequence is CASSPGSASGEQFF. CDR3 DNA sequence: TGTGCCAGCAGCCCCGGTTCGGCGTCGGGGGAGCAGTTCTTC.

This clonotype appeared many times. CDR3 residues: CATTRQRSYNEQFF. CDR3 DNA sequence: TGTGCCACCACCCGACAGCGTTCCTACAATGAGCAGTTCTTC. This chain connects TRBV6-5 to TRBJ2-1; D perhaps matches TRBD1 (5 bases). The CDR3 has 14 residues. Looked up from germline, CDR1 is MNHEY and CDR2 is SVGAGI. Trimming took off 10 bases at V and 1 base at J, with 14 bases between the two ends.

Remarks on this clonotype: A much larger clone lies a single base off, so this may be a read error. This chain joins TRBV12-3 or TRBV12-4 and TRBJ1-4; D gene ambiguous. The CDR3 is 11 amino acids. CDR3 amino acids: CANSLNEKLFF. CDR3 DNA: TGTGCCAACAGTTTAAATGAAAAACTGTTTTTT.

As to this clonotype: This is likely a read error, given that the CDR3 carries no conserved phenylalanine or tryptophan at its end. The chain carries TRBV11-2 and TRBJ2-1, with 7 bases identical to TRBD2. The J call is uncertain, as TRBJ2-7 better fits the DNA end. CDR1 and CDR2 from the germline V gene are SGHAT and FQNNGV. The CDR3 has 15 residues. Written as DNA, the CDR3 is TGTGCCAGCAGCTTAACGCAGCGGGACTACAATGAGCAGTACATC. This codes for CASSLTQRDYNEQYI.

Many counts were recorded for this clonotype. J is TRBJ1-2 and V is TRBV12-3 or TRBV12-4; 8 positions agree with TRBD1. J was trimmed by 0 bases and V by 6 bases; bases with no gene match: 12. The CDR3 spans 17 residues. CDR3 in DNA: TGTGCCAGCAGCCCGCAGCAGGGGGCCCTTCCTAACTATGGCTACACCTTC. It is translated as CASSPQQGALPNYGYTF.

As regards this clonotype: At one end the junction does not follow the germline gene, possibly because of a read error. V and J are TRBV29-1 and TRBJ2-4; D perhaps matches TRBD2 (5 bases). CDR1 is SQVTM, CDR2 ANQGSEA, per germline. This CDR3 is built from 17 residues. The chain's CDR3 is CSIEGQRKGLAKNTQYF. The CDR3 DNA is TGCAGCATTGAAGGGCAAAGGAAAGGGCTAGCCAAAAACACTCAGTACTTC.

The genes are TRBV15 and TRBJ2-1; 8 bases fit TRBD1. The germline gives CDR1 LNHNV, CDR2 YYDKDF (reference sequence). V lost 3 bases, J lost 4 bases, and 11 bases stayed unmatched. The CDR3 totals 17 residues. CDR3 DNA sequence: TGTGCCACCAGCAGGGGATCGGACAGGGACCCTTACAATGAGCAGTTCTTC. It specifies CATSRGSDRDPYNEQFF.

A remark on this clonotype: Germline and junction disagree at one end, which may indicate a read error. CDR3 sequence: CASSLVDVRAGAGYTF. CDR3 bases: TGTGCCAGCAGCTTAGTCGATGTCCGGGCAGGGGCTGGCTACACTTTC. This sequence joins TRBV7-8 and TRBJ1-2, with D maybe TRBD1 (6 bases). The germline CDR1 and CDR2 sequences are SGHVS and FQNEAQ. The CDR3 has 16 residues.

Concerning this clonotype: With a much larger clone just one base away, this may be a read error. The chain employs TRBV12-3 or TRBV12-4 and TRBJ2-1; 12 bases align to TRBD2. The CDR3 covers 15 residues. The J segment lost 13 bases and the V segment lost 7 bases, leaving 14 bases of the junction unmatched. For the CDR3, the DNA is TGTGCCAGCACCTACCTAGCGGGAGGGCTACGTGATCAGTTCTTC. The encoded protein is CASTYLAGGLRDQFF.

The rearrangement links TRBV18 to TRBJ2-2; possible D gene TRBD2, 6 bases. From germline, CDR1 is KGHSH and CDR2 LQKENI. CDR3 length: 13 amino acids. V dropped 2 bases and J dropped 6 bases, with 7 bases sitting between them. The CDR3 reads CASSPGRSGELFF. Here the CDR3 DNA reads TGTGCCAGCTCACCAGGGAGGTCCGGGGAGCTGTTTTTT.

A note on this clonotype: One base away lies a much larger clone, so this may be a sequencing read error. The chain uses TRBV6-5 and TRBJ2-5; possible D gene TRBD2, 5 bases. CDR3 size: 17 residues. The V end lost 2 bases, the J end lost 5 bases, and 21 bases lay between the germline ends. Germline lookup yields CDR1 MNHEY and CDR2 SVGAGI. The CDR3 DNA is TGTGCCAGCAGTTACCAGCTCCAAAGTAGCTGGAGGGAGACCCAGTACTTC. Translation: CASSYQLQSSWRETQYF.

The J gene is TRBJ1-5, the V gene TRBV7-9; 12 positions match TRBD1. The CDR3 extends over 21 amino acids. Germline lookup yields CDR1 SEHNR and CDR2 FQNEAQ (reference sequence). The V gene end was trimmed by 1 base and the J gene end by 1 base; junction bases not matched to a gene: 14. CDR3 region: CASSLESIRDRGLWSNQPQHF. CDR3 bases: TGTGCCAGCAGCTTAGAGTCTATCCGGGACAGGGGGCTTTGGAGCAATCAGCCCCAGCATTTT.

This clonotype was counted many times. The chain links TRBV29-1 to TRBJ2-1, with 7 bases lining up with TRBD1. Germline V gene data show CDR1 as SQVTM and CDR2 as ANQGSEA. This CDR3 has 14 amino acids. Trimming cost V 1 base and J 8 bases; bases outside gene matches: 8. DNA for the CDR3: TGCAGCGTTGAAGTTCCGGGACAGTTGCATGAGCAGTTCTTC. Amino acid sequence: CSVEVPGQLHEQFF.

This clonotype was observed a handful of times. A clone one base away is much larger, so this may be a read error. The chain is built from TRBV29-1 and TRBJ2-7; maybe TRBD2 (5 bases). The V end was cut by 5 bases, the J end by 3 bases, with 23 bases between. This CDR3 has 16 amino acids. Germline lookup yields CDR1 SQVTM and CDR2 ANQGSEA. CDR3 sequence reads: CSVSFFSATNIYEQYF. The CDR3 DNA follows: TGCAGCGTTAGTTTTTTTTCCGCGACTAACATCTACGAGCAGTACTTC.

This clonotype is labeled medium-sized (0.01 to 0.1%). In DNA form, the CDR3 reads TGTGCCAGCAGCTTAGCCGGGGGCGGGCGAGAGACCCAGTACTTC. It yields the protein CASSLAGGGRETQYF. The genes are TRBV11-2 and TRBJ2-5, with D perhaps assigned TRBD1 or TRBD2 (6 bases each). Germline CDR1 reads SGHAT; CDR2 reads FQNNGV. The ends were cut back, 1 base at V and 4 bases at J, with 13 bases in the middle. CDR3 size: 15 residues.

This clonotype was picked up many times. V gene TRBV6-6 combines with J gene TRBJ2-7; TRBD2 might be the D (6 bases). This CDR3 has 15 residues. The V end was cut by 3 bases, the J end by 3 bases, with 15 bases between. Germline CDR1 reads MNHNY; CDR2 reads SVGAGI (reference sequence). This CDR3 reads CASSYDPGGYYEQYF. The CDR3 bases are TGTGCCAGCAGTTATGACCCAGGAGGGTACTACGAGCAGTACTTC.

Only a few counts were recorded for this clonotype. The chain is built from TRBV25-1 and TRBJ2-3; 9 bases fit TRBD1. The CDR3 covers 17 residues. Germline CDR1 and CDR2: MGHDK and SYGVNS. The J segment lost 6 bases and the V segment lost 4 bases, leaving 14 bases of the junction unmatched. The CDR3 protein is CASSGFVRTGAGDTQYF. The CDR3 DNA reads as TGTGCCAGCAGTGGGTTTGTTCGGACAGGGGCCGGGGATACGCAGTATTTT.

This clonotype was observed at least ten times. The J gene is TRBJ2-7, the V gene TRBV6-1; 8 bases align to TRBD2. In germline, CDR1 is MNHNS, CDR2 SASEGT. The junction had 5 bases not matched to a gene; V was cut back by 4 bases and J by 3 bases. The CDR3 is 14 amino acids. The CDR3 DNA sequence: TGTGCCAGCAGTGCGGGACTAGGTTACTACGAGCAGTACTTC. It specifies CASSAGLGYYEQYF.

This clonotype is a singleton in its sample. Germline and junction disagree at one end, which may indicate a read error. The rearrangement uses TRBV11-3 and TRBJ2-1, with D hard to call. Germline V lookup: CDR1 SGHNT, CDR2 YENEEA. The CDR3 runs 11 residues. This CDR3 is CASNLFCEQFF. The CDR3 DNA reads TGTGCCAGCAACTTATTCTGTGAGCAGTTCTTC.

J is TRBJ1-1 and V is TRBV4-2; weak D call: TRBD1 (6 bases). Deletions cut 6 bases from V and 4 bases from J, with 15 bases between. The CDR3 length is 14 residues. CDR1 is LGHNA and CDR2 is YNFKEQ in the germline V gene. The CDR3 region has the DNA TGTGCCAGCAGTCAACGGGGGGGCGCCACTGAAGCTTTCTTT. Translating gives CASSQRGGATEAFF.

As concerns this clonotype: An end of the junction differs from the germline gene, which may be a read error. The rearrangement links TRBV28 to TRBJ1-1, with a weak D call TRBD1 (5 bases). The CDR3 is 15 amino acids. The germline V gene has CDR1 MDHEN and CDR2 SYDVKM. For the CDR3, the DNA is TGTGCCAGCGGGGCGTCACTCGGCCAGGGCACTGTAGCTTTCTTT. It yields the protein CASGASLGQGTVAFF. The whole variable domain, remainder taken from reference TRBV28 and TRBJ1-1, is DVKVTQSSRYLVKRTGEKVFLECVQDMDHENMFWYRQDPGLGLRLIYFSYDVKMKEKGDIPEGYSVSREKKERFSLILESASTNQTSMYLCASGASLGQGTVAFFGQGTRLTVV.

This clonotype was counted at least ten times. The rearrangement uses TRBV4-2 and TRBJ1-4; D is uncertain. With 2 bases removed from V and 0 bases from J, the gap between germline ends came to 4 bases. Germline lookup yields CDR1 LGHNA and CDR2 YNFKEQ. The length of the CDR3 is 14 residues. The CDR3 DNA sequence: TGTGCCAGCAGCCAACACGCAACTAATGAAAAACTGTTTTTT. Its protein product is CASSQHATNEKLFF.

Of note for this clonotype: This may come from a read error, since a much larger clone is one base off. V and J are TRBV14 and TRBJ1-4, with no clear D. Germline CDR1 is SGHDN and CDR2 is FVKESK. Trimming took off 3 bases at V and 11 bases at J, with 13 bases between the two ends. The CDR3 has 13 amino acids. CDR3 in DNA: TGTGCCAGCAGCCAGGGAACGAACTCGAAACTGTTTTTT. Translated, it gives CASSQGTNSKLFF.